This T cell receptor beta chain was obtained from a study of control samples from healthy donors and cancer patients. The germline CDR1 and CDR2 sequences are MNHNS and SASEGT. V was trimmed by 2 bases and J by 5 bases, leaving 13 bases between them. CDR3 length: 15 residues. The protocol was immunoSEQ multiplex PCR, while the TCRdb copy is restricted to in-frame clones and leaves out a portion. The sample includes roughly 98,000 clones, approximately 82% of them seen just once. The rearrangement links TRBV6-1 to TRBJ1-3; D is uncertain. The clonotype originates from a woman aged 60 to 75 in good health. Sequencing was performed on blood. CDR3 DNA: TGTGCCAGCAGTGAATCAGCTTTCGGACGAAACACCATATATTTT. Translating it yields CASSESAFGRNTIYF.